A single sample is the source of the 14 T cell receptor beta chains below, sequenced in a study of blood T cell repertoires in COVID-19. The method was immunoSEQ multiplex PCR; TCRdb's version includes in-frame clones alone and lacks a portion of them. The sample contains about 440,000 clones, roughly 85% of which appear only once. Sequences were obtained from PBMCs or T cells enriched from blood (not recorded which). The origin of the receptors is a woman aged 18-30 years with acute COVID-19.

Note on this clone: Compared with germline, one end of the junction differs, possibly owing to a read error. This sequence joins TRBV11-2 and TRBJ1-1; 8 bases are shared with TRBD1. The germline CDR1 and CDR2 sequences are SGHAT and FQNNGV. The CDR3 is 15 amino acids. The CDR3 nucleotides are TGTGCCAGCAGCATAGACAGGGGATCGAACACTGAAGCTTTCTTT. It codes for CASSIDRGSNTEAFF. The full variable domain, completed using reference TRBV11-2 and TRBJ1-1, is EAGVAQSPRYKIIEKRQSVAFWCNPISGHATLYWYQQILGQGPKLLIQFQNNGVVDDSQLPKDRFSAERLKGVDSTLKIQPAKLEDSAVYLCASSIDRGSNTEAFFGQGTRLTVV.

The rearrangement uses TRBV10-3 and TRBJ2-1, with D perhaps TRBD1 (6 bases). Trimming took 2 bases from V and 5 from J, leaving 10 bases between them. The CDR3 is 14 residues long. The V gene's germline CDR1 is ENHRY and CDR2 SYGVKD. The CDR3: CAISEGGGNNEQFF. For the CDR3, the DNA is TGTGCCATCAGTGAGGGGGGCGGAAACAATGAGCAGTTCTTC.

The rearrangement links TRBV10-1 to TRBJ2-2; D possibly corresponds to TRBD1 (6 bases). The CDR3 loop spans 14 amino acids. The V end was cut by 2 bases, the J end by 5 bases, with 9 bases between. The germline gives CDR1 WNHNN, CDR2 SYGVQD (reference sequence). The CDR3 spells CASSEQGLTGELFF. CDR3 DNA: TGCGCCAGCAGTGAGCAGGGGCTGACCGGGGAGCTGTTTTTT.

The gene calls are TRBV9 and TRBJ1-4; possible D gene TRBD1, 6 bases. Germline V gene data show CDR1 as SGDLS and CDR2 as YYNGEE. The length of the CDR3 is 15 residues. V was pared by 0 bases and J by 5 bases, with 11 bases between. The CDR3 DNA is TGTGCCAGCAGCGTAGGGACAGCTAAAAATGAAAAACTGTTTTTT. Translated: CASSVGTAKNEKLFF.

The CDR3 reads CASSRIAGGLSGANVLTF. Written as DNA, the CDR3 is TGTGCCAGCAGCCGAATAGCGGGGGGGCTCTCTGGGGCCAACGTCCTGACTTTC. The chain carries TRBV6-6 and TRBJ2-6; 11 nucleotides agree with TRBD2. Trimming at V came to 6 bases and at J to 0 bases, leaving 7 bases not matched to a gene. There are 18 residues in the CDR3. Germline loops: CDR1 MNHNY, CDR2 SVGAGI (reference sequence).

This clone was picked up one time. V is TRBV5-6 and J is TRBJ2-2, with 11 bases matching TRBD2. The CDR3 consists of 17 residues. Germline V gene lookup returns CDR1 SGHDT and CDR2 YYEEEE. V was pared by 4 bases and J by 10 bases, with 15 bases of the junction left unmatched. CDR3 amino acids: CASSAISGRASAEELFF. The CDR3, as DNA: TGTGCCAGCAGCGCCATTAGCGGGAGGGCATCGGCGGAGGAGCTGTTTTTT. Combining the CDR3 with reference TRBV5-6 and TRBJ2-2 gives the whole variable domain DAGVTQSPTHLIKTRGQQVTLRCSPKSGHDTVSWYQQALGQGPQFIFQYYEEEERQRGNFPDRFSGHQFPNYSSELNVNALLLGDSALYLCASSAISGRASAEELFFGEGSRLTVL.

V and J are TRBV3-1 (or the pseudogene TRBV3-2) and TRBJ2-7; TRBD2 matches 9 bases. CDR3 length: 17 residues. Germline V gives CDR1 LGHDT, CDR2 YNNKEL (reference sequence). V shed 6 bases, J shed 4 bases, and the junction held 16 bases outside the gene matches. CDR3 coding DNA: TGTGCCAGCAGTCCAAGGGGGAAGGCTAGCGGGGAATACGAGCAGTACTTC. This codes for CASSPRGKASGEYEQYF.

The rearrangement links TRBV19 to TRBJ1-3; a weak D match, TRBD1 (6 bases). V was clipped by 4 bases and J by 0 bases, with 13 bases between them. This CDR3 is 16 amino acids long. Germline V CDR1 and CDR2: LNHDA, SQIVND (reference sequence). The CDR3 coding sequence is TGTGCCAGTAGTAAGCAAGGACAGTTCTCTGGAAACACCATATATTTT. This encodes CASSKQGQFSGNTIYF.

This chain's CDR3 is CASTGTGTEAFF. CDR3 DNA sequence: TGCGCCAGCACTGGGACTGGGACTGAAGCTTTCTTT. The chain uses TRBV10-1 and TRBJ1-1, with D possibly TRBD1 on 5 matching bases. Between the trimmed V and J ends, which lost 7 bases and 5 bases, there was a span of 11 bases. This CDR3 region has 12 residues. The germline CDR1 and CDR2 sequences are WNHNN and SYGVQD (reference sequence).

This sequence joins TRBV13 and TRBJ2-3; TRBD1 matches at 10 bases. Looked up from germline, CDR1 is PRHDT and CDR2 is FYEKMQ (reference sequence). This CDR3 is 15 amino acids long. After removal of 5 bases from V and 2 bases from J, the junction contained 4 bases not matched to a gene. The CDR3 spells CASSRDRGITDTQYF. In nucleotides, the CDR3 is TGTGCCAGCAGCCGGGACAGGGGTATCACAGATACGCAGTATTTT.

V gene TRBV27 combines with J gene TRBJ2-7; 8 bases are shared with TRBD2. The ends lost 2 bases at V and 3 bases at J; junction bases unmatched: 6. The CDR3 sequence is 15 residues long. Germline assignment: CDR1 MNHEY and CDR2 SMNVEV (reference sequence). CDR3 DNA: TGTGCCAGCAGTTTAAGTGGCGGGAGGAACTACGAGCAGTACTTC. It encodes CASSLSGGRNYEQYF.

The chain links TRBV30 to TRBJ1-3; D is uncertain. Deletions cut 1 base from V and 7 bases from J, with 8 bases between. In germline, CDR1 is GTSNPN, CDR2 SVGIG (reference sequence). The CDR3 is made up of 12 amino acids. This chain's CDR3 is CAWSAPPNTIYF. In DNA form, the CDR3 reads TGTGCCTGGAGTGCCCCTCCGAACACCATATATTTT.

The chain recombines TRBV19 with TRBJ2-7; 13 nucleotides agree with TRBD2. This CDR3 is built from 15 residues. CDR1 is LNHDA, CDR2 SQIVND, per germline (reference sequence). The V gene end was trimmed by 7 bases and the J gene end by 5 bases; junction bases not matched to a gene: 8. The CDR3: CASTMTSGRPNEQYF. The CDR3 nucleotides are TGTGCCAGTACCATGACTAGCGGGAGGCCAAACGAGCAGTACTTC.

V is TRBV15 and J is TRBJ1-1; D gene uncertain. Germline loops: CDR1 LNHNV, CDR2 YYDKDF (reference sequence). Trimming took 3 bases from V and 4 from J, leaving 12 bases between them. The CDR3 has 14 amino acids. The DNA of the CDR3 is TGTGCCACCAGCAGGGCATCCCGAGGCACTGAAGCTTTCTTT. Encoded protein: CATSRASRGTEAFF.